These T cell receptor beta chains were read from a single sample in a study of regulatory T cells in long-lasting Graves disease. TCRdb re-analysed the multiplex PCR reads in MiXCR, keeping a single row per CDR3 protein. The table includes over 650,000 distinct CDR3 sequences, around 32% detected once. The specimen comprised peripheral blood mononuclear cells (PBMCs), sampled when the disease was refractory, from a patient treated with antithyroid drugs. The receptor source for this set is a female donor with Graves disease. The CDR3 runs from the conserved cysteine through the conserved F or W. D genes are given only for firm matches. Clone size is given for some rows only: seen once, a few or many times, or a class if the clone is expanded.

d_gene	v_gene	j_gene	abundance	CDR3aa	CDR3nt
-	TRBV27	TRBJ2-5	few	CASSLSWQETQYF	TGTGCCAGCAGTTTATCCTGGCAAGAGACCCAGTACTTC
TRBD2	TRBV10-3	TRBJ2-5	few	CAISGTSGRDETQYF	TGTGCCATCAGTGGGACTAGCGGGAGGGACGAGACCCAGTACTTC
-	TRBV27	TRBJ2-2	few	CASSTQGFGTGELFF	TGTGCCAGCAGTACACAGGGTTTTGGTACCGGGGAGCTGTTTTTT
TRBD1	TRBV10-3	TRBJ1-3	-	CATLPQTGPNTIYF	TGTGCCACCCTGCCCCAGACAGGGCCAAACACCATATATTTT
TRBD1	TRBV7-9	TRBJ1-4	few	CASSKGTGANEKLFF	TGTGCCAGCAGCAAGGGGACAGGGGCTAATGAAAAACTGTTTTTT
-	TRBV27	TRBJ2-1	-	CASSSQDSSYNEQFF	TGTGCCAGCAGTTCCCAGGATAGCTCCTACAATGAGCAGTTCTTC
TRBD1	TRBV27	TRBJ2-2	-	CASSFNLQGAGGELFF	TGTGCCAGCAGTTTCAACCTACAGGGGGCGGGCGGGGAGCTGTTTTTT
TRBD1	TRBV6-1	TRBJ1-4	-	CASRGQGANEKLFF	TGTGCCAGCAGGGGACAGGGAGCTAATGAAAAACTGTTTTTT
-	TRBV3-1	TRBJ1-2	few	CASSGEYYGYTF	TGTGCCAGCAGCGGGGAGTACTATGGCTACACCTTC
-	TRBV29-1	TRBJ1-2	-	CSVAGQRGGAESYTF	TGCAGCGTTGCTGGGCAACGTGGGGGGGCGGAGAGCTACACCTTC
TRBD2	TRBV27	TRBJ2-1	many	CASSLSGLAPYNEQFF	TGTGCCAGCAGTTTATCGGGACTAGCTCCCTACAATGAGCAGTTCTTC
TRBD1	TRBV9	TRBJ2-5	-	CASSFTGDRGYETQYF	TGTGCCAGCAGCTTCACCGGGGACAGGGGGTACGAGACCCAGTACTTC